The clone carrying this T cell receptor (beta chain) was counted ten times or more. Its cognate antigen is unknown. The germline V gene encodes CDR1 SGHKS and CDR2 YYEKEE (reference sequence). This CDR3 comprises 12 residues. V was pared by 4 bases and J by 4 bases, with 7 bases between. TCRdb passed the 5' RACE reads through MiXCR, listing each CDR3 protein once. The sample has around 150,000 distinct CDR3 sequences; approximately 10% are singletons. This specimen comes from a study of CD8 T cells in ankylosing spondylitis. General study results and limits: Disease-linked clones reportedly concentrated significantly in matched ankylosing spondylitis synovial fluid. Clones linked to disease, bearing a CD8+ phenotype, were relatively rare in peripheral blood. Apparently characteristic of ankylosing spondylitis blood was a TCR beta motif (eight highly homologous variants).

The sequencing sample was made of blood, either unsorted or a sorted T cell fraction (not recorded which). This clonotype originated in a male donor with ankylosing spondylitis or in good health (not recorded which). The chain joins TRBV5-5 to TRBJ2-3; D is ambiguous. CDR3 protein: CASSPRADTQYF. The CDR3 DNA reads TGTGCCAGCAGCCCTAGGGCAGATACGCAGTATTTT. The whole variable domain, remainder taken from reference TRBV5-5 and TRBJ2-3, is DAGVTQSPTHLIKTRGQQVTLRCSPISGHKSVSWYQQVLGQGPQFIFQYYEKEERGRGNFPDRFSARQFPNYSSELNVNALLLGDSALYLCASSPRADTQYFGPGTRLTVL.